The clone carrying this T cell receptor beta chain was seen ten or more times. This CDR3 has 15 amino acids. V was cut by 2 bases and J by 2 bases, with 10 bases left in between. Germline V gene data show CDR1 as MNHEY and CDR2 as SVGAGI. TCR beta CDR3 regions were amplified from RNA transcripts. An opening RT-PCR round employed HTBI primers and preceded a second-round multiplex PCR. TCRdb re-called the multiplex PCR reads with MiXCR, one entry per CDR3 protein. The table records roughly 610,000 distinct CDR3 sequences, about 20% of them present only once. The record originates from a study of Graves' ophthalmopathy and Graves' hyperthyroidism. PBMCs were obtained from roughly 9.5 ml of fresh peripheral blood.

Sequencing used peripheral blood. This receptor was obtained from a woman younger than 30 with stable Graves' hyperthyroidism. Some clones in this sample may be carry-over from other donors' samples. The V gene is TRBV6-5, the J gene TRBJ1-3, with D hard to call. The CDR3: CASSYEASAGNTIYF. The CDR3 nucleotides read TGTGCCAGCAGTTACGAGGCCTCAGCTGGAAACACCATATATTTT.